A single sample gave rise to the 12 T cell receptor beta chains below, sequenced in a study of cytomegalovirus exposure and HLA in healthy donors. 60 Vbeta and 13 Jbeta primers were used in PCR. Sequencing used immunoSEQ multiplex PCR; TCRdb keeps in-frame clones, though not all of them. Of fewer than 120,000 clones in the sample, over 60% were seen once. Specimen: PBMCs. The receptors stem from a woman aged 30 to 39 in good health and CMV-seronegative.

This clone was observed a handful of times. The V gene is TRBV4-1, the J gene TRBJ1-5; no definite D call. There are 13 residues in the CDR3. Germline V CDR1 and CDR2: MGHRA, YSYEKL. V was pared by 0 bases and J by 7 bases, with 7 bases between. CDR3 loop: CASSQELEQPQHF. The CDR3 DNA is TGCGCCAGCAGCCAAGAGTTAGAACAGCCCCAGCATTTT.

V gene TRBV14 combines with J gene TRBJ1-3, with D perhaps TRBD1 (6 bases). This CDR3 comprises 15 residues. Per germline, CDR1 SGHDN and CDR2 FVKESK. Trimming stripped 3 bases from V and 0 bases from J, with 9 bases between. DNA of the CDR3: TGTGCCAGCAGCCACCAGGGGCTCTCTGGAAACACCATATATTTT. Translation: CASSHQGLSGNTIYF.

V usage is TRBV14 and J usage is TRBJ2-7, with D uncertain. The germline V and J ends were trimmed by 3 bases and 6 bases, with 15 bases remaining between them. The germline V gene has CDR1 SGHDN and CDR2 FVKESK. This CDR3 is 14 amino acids long. CDR3: CASSHSSLRLEQYF. In DNA form, the CDR3 reads TGTGCCAGCAGCCACTCTTCCCTGCGACTCGAGCAGTACTTC. Full variable domain (outside the CDR3, taken from reference TRBV14 and TRBJ2-7): EAGVTQFPSHSVIEKGQTVTLRCDPISGHDNLYWYRRVMGKEIKFLLHFVKESKQDESGMPNNRFLAERTGGTYSTLKVQPAELEDSGVYFCASSHSSLRLEQYFGPGTRLTVT.

The rearrangement uses TRBV19 and TRBJ1-2, with 9 positions matching TRBD1. The CDR3 has 14 residues. Germline CDR1 reads LNHDA; CDR2 reads SQIVND (reference sequence). The junction had 8 bases not matched to a gene; V was cut back by 10 bases and J by 2 bases. Here the CDR3 reads CATKAGTGNYGYTF. The DNA for the CDR3 is TGTGCCACTAAGGCCGGGACAGGGAACTATGGCTACACCTTC.

The chain's CDR3 is CASSRWTGGVTEAFF. In nucleotides, the CDR3 is TGCGCCAGCAGCCGCTGGACAGGGGGGGTCACTGAAGCTTTCTTT. This chain links TRBV4-3 with TRBJ1-1; the match to TRBD1 covers 10 bases. Per the germline V gene, CDR1 is LGHNA and CDR2 is YSLEER. V trimming: 4 bases; J trimming: 4 bases; junction bases outside the gene matches: 6. The CDR3 contains 15 residues.

This CDR3 reads CASADHGLLYNEQFF. The CDR3 coding sequence is TGTGCTAGTGCCGATCATGGACTACTCTACAATGAGCAGTTCTTC. The chain joins TRBV12-5 to TRBJ2-1; tentative D call: TRBD2 (6 bases). The germline V gene has CDR1 LGHNT and CDR2 FRNRAP. Trimming pared 7 bases from V and 3 bases from J, leaving 16 bases between. The CDR3 is made up of 15 amino acids.

The count of this clone is one. The rearrangement joins TRBV30 to TRBJ2-7, with D tentatively TRBD1 (6 bases). The germline V gene encodes CDR1 GTSNPN and CDR2 SVGIG (reference sequence). Trimming removed 2 bases at V and 4 bases at J, with 12 bases between. This CDR3 spans 13 amino acids. This chain's CDR3 is CAWSTGMGYEQYF. The CDR3 region has the DNA TGTGCCTGGAGTACAGGGATGGGGTACGAGCAGTACTTC. Variable domain in full (rest from reference TRBV30 and TRBJ2-7): SQTIHQWPATLVQPVGSPLSLECTVEGTSNPNLYWYRQAAGRGLQLLFYSVGIGQISSEVPQNLSASRPQDRQFILSSKKLLLSDSGFYLCAWSTGMGYEQYFGPGTRLTVT.

The count of this clone is one. The chain recombines TRBV2 with TRBJ2-3; 8 positions match TRBD2. CDR3 length: 18 amino acids. The trim removed 7 bases at V and 5 bases at J, leaving 20 bases unmatched. From germline, CDR1 is SNHLY and CDR2 FYNNEI. CDR3 coding DNA: TGTGCCAGCACTTCCCCAGGACTAGCCCCCGAACGGCTAGATACGCAGTATTTT. It yields the protein CASTSPGLAPERLDTQYF.

This clone has just one count. This sequence joins TRBV27 and TRBJ2-1; weak D call: TRBD2 (6 bases). The V gene's germline CDR1 is MNHEY and CDR2 SMNVEV (reference sequence). The CDR3 sequence is 15 residues long. V gave up 2 bases and J gave up 3 bases, with 11 bases separating them. CDR3 loop: CASSLVGGRYNEQFF. The CDR3 nucleotides read TGTGCCAGCAGTTTAGTCGGGGGACGCTACAATGAGCAGTTCTTC.

The CDR3 sequence is CASSFRTGGDEQFF. CDR3 sequence (DNA): TGTGCCAGCAGCTTCCGGACAGGGGGCGATGAGCAGTTCTTC. The chain uses TRBV9 and TRBJ2-1; 11 bases fit TRBD1. Germline CDR1 SGDLS, CDR2 YYNGEE. This CDR3 spans 14 amino acids. With V trimmed by 4 bases and J by 8 bases, 5 bases remained unmatched.

This clone was picked up one time. The V and J genes are TRBV11-2 and TRBJ2-3; D is uncertain. There are 13 residues in the CDR3. Trimming removed 7 bases at V and 1 base at J, with 9 bases between. Germline loops: CDR1 SGHAT, CDR2 FQNNGV. CDR3 sequence reads: CASKHGGTDTQYF. The CDR3 DNA reads as TGTGCCAGCAAACACGGAGGCACAGATACGCAGTATTTT. The full variable domain, with the rest looked up from reference TRBV11-2 and TRBJ2-3, is EAGVAQSPRYKIIEKRQSVAFWCNPISGHATLYWYQQILGQGPKLLIQFQNNGVVDDSQLPKDRFSAERLKGVDSTLKIQPAKLEDSAVYLCASKHGGTDTQYFGPGTRLTVL.

The V call is TRBV27, the J call TRBJ1-1; D is possibly TRBD1 (5 bases). There are 13 residues in the CDR3. Trimming took 8 bases from V and 11 from J, leaving 21 bases between them. Looked up from germline, CDR1 is MNHEY and CDR2 is SMNVEV (reference sequence). For the CDR3, the DNA is TGTGCCAGCGCCCTCGCTGGGGGGGTTGGGGCTTTCTTT. As protein: CASALAGGVGAFF.